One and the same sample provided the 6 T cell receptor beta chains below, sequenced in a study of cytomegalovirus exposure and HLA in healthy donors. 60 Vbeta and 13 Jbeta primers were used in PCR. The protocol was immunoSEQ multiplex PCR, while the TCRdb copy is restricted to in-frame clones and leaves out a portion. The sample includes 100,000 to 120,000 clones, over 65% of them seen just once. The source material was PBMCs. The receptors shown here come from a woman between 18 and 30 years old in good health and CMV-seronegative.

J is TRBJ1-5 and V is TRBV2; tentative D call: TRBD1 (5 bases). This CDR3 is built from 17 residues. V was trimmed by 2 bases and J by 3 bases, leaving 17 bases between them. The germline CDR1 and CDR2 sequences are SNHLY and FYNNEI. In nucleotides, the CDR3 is TGTGCCAGCAGTGAATATTTGGCCCGGGACTTCAATCAGCCCCAGCATTTT. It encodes CASSEYLARDFNQPQHF.

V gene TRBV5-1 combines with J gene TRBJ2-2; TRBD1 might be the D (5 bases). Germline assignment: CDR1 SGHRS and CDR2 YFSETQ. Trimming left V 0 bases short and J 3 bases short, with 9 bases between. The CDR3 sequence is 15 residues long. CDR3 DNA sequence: TGCGCCAGCAGCTTGGGGGGCGGCTACACCGGGGAGCTGTTTTTT. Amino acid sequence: CASSLGGGYTGELFF.

The CDR3, as DNA: TGCGCCAGCGGGACTAGCGGGGTTGGTGAGCAGTTCTTC. Its protein product is CASGTSGVGEQFF. The J gene is TRBJ2-1, the V gene TRBV5-1; 13 bases agree with TRBD2. The V gene end was trimmed by 7 bases and the J gene end by 9 bases; junction bases not matched to a gene: 4. The CDR3 is 13 residues long. Germline V gene sequence: CDR1 SGHRS, CDR2 YFSETQ.

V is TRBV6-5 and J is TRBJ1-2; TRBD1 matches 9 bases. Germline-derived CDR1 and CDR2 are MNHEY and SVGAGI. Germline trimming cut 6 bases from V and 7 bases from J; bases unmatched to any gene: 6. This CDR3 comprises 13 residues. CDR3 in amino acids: CASRSGTGSGYTF. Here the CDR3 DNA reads TGTGCCAGCAGATCCGGGACAGGGTCTGGCTACACCTTC.

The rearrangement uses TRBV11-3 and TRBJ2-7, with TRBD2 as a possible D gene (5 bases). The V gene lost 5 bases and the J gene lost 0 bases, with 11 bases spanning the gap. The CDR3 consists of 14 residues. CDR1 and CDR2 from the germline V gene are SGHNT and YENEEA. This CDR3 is CASSLRTVSYEQYV. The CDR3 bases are TGTGCCAGCAGCCTAAGGACTGTCTCCTACGAGCAGTACGTC.

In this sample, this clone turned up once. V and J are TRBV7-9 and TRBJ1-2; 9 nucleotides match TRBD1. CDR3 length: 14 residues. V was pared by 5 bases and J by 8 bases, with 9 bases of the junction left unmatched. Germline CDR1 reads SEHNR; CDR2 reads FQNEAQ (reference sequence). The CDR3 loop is CASSTGGGGGGYTF. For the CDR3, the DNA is TGTGCCAGCAGCACAGGGGGCGGAGGCGGAGGCTACACCTTC.